This entry lists 30 T cell receptor beta chains sequenced from one sample in a study of blood T cell repertoires in COVID-19. The method was immunoSEQ multiplex PCR; TCRdb's version includes in-frame clones alone and lacks a portion of them. The sample holds 140,000 or so clones, about four fifths seen once. Sequencing was performed on PBMCs or T cells enriched from blood (not recorded which). Every receptor here comes from a woman in her fifties or sixties with acute COVID-19.

This chain links TRBV10-2 with TRBJ2-1; 10 bases are a match to TRBD2. CDR1 and CDR2 from the germline V gene are WSHSY and SAAADI. V dropped 2 bases and J dropped 10; count of bases not matched to a gene: 5. This CDR3 contains 14 residues. The chain's CDR3 is CASSEASGRREQFF. The CDR3 DNA is TGCGCCAGCAGTGAGGCTAGCGGGAGACGGGAGCAGTTCTTC.

This clone has only one observation. The V gene is TRBV5-4, the J gene TRBJ2-1, with TRBD2 identical over 11 bases. The trim removed 3 bases at V and 6 bases at J, leaving 11 bases unmatched. The CDR3 is made up of 17 amino acids. Germline lookup yields CDR1 SGHNT and CDR2 YYREEE (reference sequence). The DNA of the CDR3 is TGTGCCAGCAGCTACAATACCGGGACTAGCGGAGCCAATGAGCAGTTCTTC. As protein: CASSYNTGTSGANEQFF.

This clone came up a few times. The chain is built from TRBV11-3 and TRBJ1-1; no clear D. Trimming took off 3 bases at V and 4 bases at J, with 9 bases between the two ends. CDR1 is SGHNT, CDR2 YENEEA, per germline. This CDR3 has 13 residues. The CDR3 region is CASSFAEGTEAFF. Written as DNA, the CDR3 is TGTGCCAGCAGCTTTGCGGAGGGCACTGAAGCTTTCTTT. Complete variable domain (other parts from reference TRBV11-3 and TRBJ1-1): EAGVVQSPRYKIIEKKQPVAFWCNPISGHNTLYWYLQNLGQGPELLIRYENEEAVDDSQLPKDRFSAERLKGVDSTLKIQPAELGDSAVYLCASSFAEGTEAFFGQGTRLTVV.

This chain joins TRBV5-1 and TRBJ1-2; D not resolved. Germline V gene lookup returns CDR1 SGHRS and CDR2 YFSETQ. The V end was cut by 4 bases, the J end by 0 bases, with 16 bases between. The CDR3 loop spans 16 amino acids. The CDR3 loop reads CASSTDRGLPNYGYTF. CDR3 nucleotides: TGCGCCAGCAGCACGGACCGGGGTCTACCTAACTATGGCTACACCTTC.

This rearrangement joins TRBV18 to TRBJ2-2; the D gene is possibly TRBD1 (5 bases). CDR3 length: 16 residues. The V and J ends lost 1 base and 6 bases respectively, with 15 bases between them. Per the germline V gene, CDR1 is KGHSH and CDR2 is LQKENI. The CDR3 loop reads CASSPLGPWGSGELFF. The CDR3 nucleotides are TGTGCCAGCTCACCACTGGGGCCATGGGGATCCGGGGAGCTGTTTTTT.

The chain recombines TRBV6-1 with TRBJ2-4, with 8 bases matching TRBD1. Germline assignment: CDR1 MNHNS and CDR2 SASEGT. V lost 2 bases and J lost 8; bases outside the gene matches: 11. The CDR3 contains 16 residues. This CDR3 reads CASSERVGQGPYIQYF. The CDR3 DNA follows: TGTGCCAGCAGTGAAAGAGTTGGACAGGGTCCTTACATTCAGTACTTC.

CDR3 region: CASRSAGVRANSPLHF. The DNA of the CDR3 is TGTGCCAGCAGATCAGCGGGGGTCAGAGCTAATTCACCCCTCCACTTT. The chain has TRBV7-2 and TRBJ1-6; TRBD1 might be the D (5 bases). V was cut by 6 bases and J by 6 bases, with 18 bases left in between. This CDR3 region has 16 residues. CDR1 is SGHTA, CDR2 FQGNSA, per germline.

The chain combines TRBV7-8 with TRBJ1-2; possible D gene TRBD1, 5 bases. V lost 4 bases and J lost 8, with 14 bases in between. Per the germline V gene, CDR1 is SGHVS and CDR2 is FQNEAQ. The CDR3 runs 13 residues. The DNA of the CDR3 is TGTGCCAGCAGCTCAGGACATGAGGTCGGCTACACCTTC. The encoded protein is CASSSGHEVGYTF.

The chain links TRBV11-2 to TRBJ2-3; TRBD1 matches 9 bases. J lost 3 bases, V lost 5 bases, and 9 bases had no gene match. The CDR3 has 16 residues. Germline values: CDR1 SGHAT, CDR2 FQNNGV. This CDR3 is CASSQPPGQGTDTQYF. The CDR3 nucleotides are TGTGCCAGCAGCCAACCACCGGGACAGGGAACAGATACGCAGTATTTT.

A single count supports this clone. The CDR3 DNA is TGTGCCAGTAGTCCCCGGGGACAGGATGAGCAGTTCTTC. Its translation: CASSPRGQDEQFF. The chain combines TRBV19 with TRBJ2-1, with 8 bases aligning to TRBD1. The CDR3 extends over 13 amino acids. Germline loops: CDR1 LNHDA, CDR2 SQIVND (reference sequence). With 5 bases clipped from V and 8 bases from J, the junction kept 5 bases outside the gene matches.

The chain carries TRBV5-1 and TRBJ2-1; D is undetermined. V shed 0 bases and J shed 4 bases, with 8 bases lying between them. The CDR3 runs to 14 residues. Germline V gene sequence: CDR1 SGHRS, CDR2 YFSETQ. The CDR3 region is CASSLGSVYNEQFF. The CDR3 DNA follows: TGCGCCAGCAGCTTGGGGTCGGTGTACAATGAGCAGTTCTTC.

As DNA, the CDR3 is TGTGCCAGCACGAGACAGTTGAACACTGAAGCTTTCTTT. Amino acid sequence: CASTRQLNTEAFF. The chain is built from TRBV27 and TRBJ1-1; the D gene is possibly TRBD1 (5 bases). CDR3 size: 13 residues. Germline CDR1 and CDR2: MNHEY and SMNVEV (reference sequence). Trimming took 7 bases from V and 0 from J, leaving 9 bases between them.

This clone was recorded only once. This rearrangement joins TRBV5-1 to TRBJ1-3, with 7 nucleotides matching TRBD1. There are 16 residues in the CDR3. Germline lookup yields CDR1 SGHRS and CDR2 YFSETQ. J gave up 0 bases and V 5 bases, and 8 bases lay outside the gene matches. In DNA, the CDR3 is TGCGCCAGCAGGTTGACAGGGAGTACCTCTGGAAACACCATATATTTT. This encodes CASRLTGSTSGNTIYF.

The CDR3 bases are TGTGCCAGCAGCTCGGGGGGGGGCGGTAACGACGAGCAGTACTTC. Protein: CASSSGGGGNDEQYF. This chain joins TRBV28 and TRBJ2-7; 8 nucleotides agree with TRBD2. J was trimmed by 5 bases and V by 6 bases; bases with no gene match: 12. The germline CDR1 and CDR2 sequences are MDHEN and SYDVKM. The CDR3 extends over 15 amino acids.

J is TRBJ1-4 and V is TRBV13, with 7 nucleotides matching TRBD1. The length of the CDR3 is 16 residues. Per germline, CDR1 PRHDT and CDR2 FYEKMQ (reference sequence). The V segment lost 4 bases and the J segment 3 bases; nucleotides outside the gene matches: 8. The CDR3 DNA is TGTGCCAGCAGCTGGGGGACTCAGGGGGCTAATGAAAAACTGTTTTTT. Residues: CASSWGTQGANEKLFF.

The chain employs TRBV6-1 and TRBJ2-4; perhaps TRBD1 as D (5 bases). This CDR3 is built from 15 residues. Trimming stripped 3 bases from V and 7 bases from J, with 16 bases between. Germline V gene lookup returns CDR1 MNHNS and CDR2 SASEGT. CDR3 nucleotides: TGTGCCAGCAGTGATCCGCAGGGCAGGACGAACATTCAGTACTTC. Its protein product is CASSDPQGRTNIQYF.

The chain recombines TRBV6-5 with TRBJ2-2; D is uncertain. The CDR3 has 14 amino acids. V lost 4 bases and J lost 4, with 10 bases in between. Per the germline V gene, CDR1 is MNHEY and CDR2 is SVGAGI. CDR3 protein: CASSSRHPTGELFF. The CDR3 nucleotides are TGTGCCAGCAGTTCTCGACATCCCACCGGGGAGCTGTTTTTT.

The chain recombines TRBV7-9 with TRBJ2-1; the D gene is possibly TRBD2 (5 bases). Germline CDR1 is SEHNR and CDR2 is FQNEAQ (reference sequence). This CDR3 has 12 residues. Trimming pared 4 bases from V and 9 bases from J, leaving 10 bases between. The CDR3 loop is CASSSYEGEQFF. In nucleotides, the CDR3 is TGTGCCAGCAGCTCCTACGAGGGTGAGCAGTTCTTC.

The V and J genes are TRBV7-3 and TRBJ2-1, with D possibly TRBD2 on 5 matching bases. Deletions cut 5 bases from V and 6 bases from J, with 17 bases between. CDR3 size: 15 residues. Germline lookup yields CDR1 SGHTA and CDR2 FQGTGA. CDR3 in amino acids: CASSRPEVYGNEQFF. The CDR3 DNA reads as TGTGCCAGCAGCCGGCCGGAGGTTTATGGCAATGAGCAGTTCTTC.

This clone was picked up a small number of times. This CDR3 is CASSPGTAEKLFF. CDR3 nucleotides: TGTGCCAGCAGCCCAGGGACAGCCGAAAAACTGTTTTTT. The chain is built from TRBV6-2 or TRBV6-3 and TRBJ1-4; 7 nucleotides match TRBD1. CDR1 is MNHEY and CDR2 is SVGEGT in the germline V gene. CDR3 length: 13 amino acids. V was clipped by 6 bases and J by 8 bases; unmatched bases: 6.

The chain uses TRBV24-1 and TRBJ2-2; tentative D call: TRBD1 (5 bases). The CDR3 extends over 12 amino acids. V lost 6 bases to trimming and J lost 6 bases, with 7 bases between them. Germline CDR1 KGHDR, CDR2 SFDVKD. The DNA for the CDR3 is TGTGCCACCAGTCTGGGGCCCGGGGAGCTGTTTTTT. Translation gives CATSLGPGELFF.

This clone has just a few counts. This chain uses TRBV5-1 with TRBJ2-1; D unresolved. The V and J ends lost 2 bases and 4 bases respectively, with 7 bases between them. Germline V lookup: CDR1 SGHRS, CDR2 YFSETQ. The length of the CDR3 is 13 residues. The CDR3 region has the DNA TGCGCCAGCAGCTTAGAAACTTACAATGAGCAGTTCTTC. Protein: CASSLETYNEQFF.

V is TRBV30 and J is TRBJ1-3, with unresolved D. This CDR3 has 17 residues. V lost 3 bases, J lost 5 bases, and 23 bases lay in between. Germline V lookup: CDR1 GTSNPN, CDR2 SVGIG (reference sequence). CDR3 DNA sequence: TGTGCCTGGAGCCCCTGGTCTACGCGGCGATCACGAAACACCATATATTTT. It yields the protein CAWSPWSTRRSRNTIYF.

This clone was counted between two and nine times. The chain has TRBV18 and TRBJ2-3; D may be TRBD1 (5 bases). Germline CDR1 and CDR2: KGHSH and LQKENI. Trimming took off 1 base at V and 6 bases at J, with 11 bases between the two ends. This CDR3 spans 14 amino acids. CDR3 amino acids: CASSPRGLGDTQYF. DNA of the CDR3: TGTGCCAGCTCACCACGGGGCCTTGGCGATACGCAGTATTTT.

The chain combines TRBV6-5 with TRBJ2-1, with 9 bases that match TRBD1. CDR3 length: 15 amino acids. In germline, CDR1 is MNHEY, CDR2 SVGAGI. The J segment lost 8 bases and the V segment lost 7 bases, leaving 12 bases of the junction unmatched. The CDR3 is CASTPGTGSVDEQFF. The CDR3 region has the DNA TGTGCCAGCACTCCGGGGACAGGGTCTGTGGATGAGCAGTTCTTC.

This clone appeared a single time. The V call is TRBV7-8, the J call TRBJ2-1; 16 nucleotides align to TRBD2. The J segment lost 10 bases and the V segment lost 6 bases, leaving 9 bases of the junction unmatched. CDR1 SGHVS and CDR2 FQNEAQ come from the germline V gene. The length of the CDR3 is 16 residues. CDR3 sequence reads: CASRKPGLAGGLEQFF. CDR3 nucleotides: TGTGCCAGCAGGAAACCGGGACTAGCGGGAGGGCTGGAGCAGTTCTTC.

The rearrangement uses TRBV3-1 (or the pseudogene TRBV3-2) and TRBJ2-1, with TRBD1 as a possible D gene (6 bases). Germline-derived CDR1 and CDR2 are LGHDT and YNNKEL (reference sequence). The CDR3 sequence is 15 residues long. The V and J ends lost 4 bases and 0 bases respectively, with 10 bases between them. CDR3 bases: TGTGCCAGCAGCCGAGGGACACCCTCCTACAATGAGCAGTTCTTC. Its protein is CASSRGTPSYNEQFF.

The chain uses TRBV10-3 and TRBJ2-1, with 12 nucleotides matching TRBD2. The trim removed 9 bases at V and 7 bases at J, leaving 4 bases unmatched. The CDR3 is 13 residues long. Germline lookup yields CDR1 ENHRY and CDR2 SYGVKD. CDR3 bases: TGTGCCATATCCGGGACTAGCGGGAATGAGCAGTTCTTC. Translated, it gives CAISGTSGNEQFF.

The V call is TRBV7-9, the J call TRBJ2-1, with TRBD2 identical over 14 bases. Per germline, CDR1 SEHNR and CDR2 FQNEAQ (reference sequence). The ends lost 3 bases at V and 7 bases at J; junction bases unmatched: 5. The CDR3 runs to 16 residues. The CDR3 region has the DNA TGTGCCAGCAGCTTCCCGACTAGCGGGAGGGGAAATGAGCAGTTCTTC. Its translation is CASSFPTSGRGNEQFF.

The rearrangement uses TRBV5-8 and TRBJ1-2, with D unresolved. V gave up 4 bases and J gave up 7 bases, with 14 bases separating them. The CDR3 sequence is 13 residues long. Germline values: CDR1 SGHTS, CDR2 YDEGEE. Here the CDR3 reads CASSVGVRGGYTF. CDR3 nucleotides: TGTGCCAGCAGCGTAGGAGTCCGGGGTGGCTACACCTTC.